This T cell receptor beta chain was profiled in a study of a mutant IDH1 vaccine in newly diagnosed glioma. The CDR3 loop spans 16 amino acids. Germline lookup yields CDR1 MDHEN and CDR2 SYDVKM. Trimming cost V 5 bases and J 4 bases, with 20 bases left between them. Sequencing used immunoSEQ multiplex PCR; TCRdb keeps in-frame clones, though not all of them. The sample comprises over 40,000 clones, roughly nine tenths of which are singletons, and roughly 1.5% rests with the top ten. Of note for this clone: Its specificity is not known.

Specified time point: week 35, safety follow-up. What each vaccine dose contained was 300 ug of mutant IDH1 20-mer peptide, accompanied by topical imiquimod. This sequence originates from a man between 35 and 55 years old with glioma. The sequences come from PBMCs, collected from a glioma patient whose treatment included an IDH1 peptide vaccine. V gene TRBV28 combines with J gene TRBJ1-2, with D possibly TRBD1 on 5 matching bases. This chain's CDR3 is CASSRTPGGPLYGYTF. In DNA, the CDR3 is TGTGCCAGCAGTCGCACTCCCGGGGGACCACTCTATGGCTACACCTTC.